This T cell receptor beta chain came from a study of blood T cell repertoires in COVID-19. Looking at the study overall: Samples of COVID-19 (acute and convalescent) were obtained from the United States, Italy and Spain. T cells, B-cell-depleted T cells, or PBMCs supplied cDNA or gDNA.

Profiling relied on immunoSEQ multiplex PCR, and the TCRdb table lists in-frame clones only, not all of them. The sample has roughly 250,000 clones; more than 75% are singletons. V gave up 4 bases and J gave up 8 bases; unmatched junction bases: 17. Germline CDR1 and CDR2: MGHDK and SYGVNS. The CDR3 contains 18 residues. The V and J genes are TRBV25-1 and TRBJ1-2, with 12 bases fitting TRBD1. The sequenced material came from peripheral blood. The clonotype comes from a woman between 40 and 50 years old who had recovered from COVID-19. The CDR3 sequence is CASSGTLGQGANLAGYTF. The CDR3 region has the DNA TGTGCCAGCAGTGGCACCCTGGGACAGGGGGCCAACCTGGCGGGCTACACCTTC.